The 23 T cell receptor beta chains reported below all come from one sample, sequenced in a study of T cell responses to AZD1222 COVID-19 vaccine. Libraries were prepared by immunoSEQ multiplex PCR; TCRdb keeps only in-frame clonotypes and omits some of them. The data show 85,000 to 90,000 clones, approximately 88% seen once. The material was peripheral blood, obtained 28 days after the second AZD1222 dose. These receptors originate from an adult who received the AZD1222 COVID-19 vaccine.

The chain is built from TRBV5-4 and TRBJ2-2; D unresolved. The CDR3 has 15 residues. Germline V lookup: CDR1 SGHNT, CDR2 YYREEE (reference sequence). V was cut by 0 bases and J by 4 bases, with 10 bases left in between. The CDR3 loop is CASSLVGAGTGELFF. The CDR3 DNA reads TGTGCCAGCAGCTTGGTGGGCGCAGGCACCGGGGAGCTGTTTTTT. Looking up the rest from reference TRBV5-4 and TRBJ2-2 gives the full variable domain: ETGVTQSPTHLIKTRGQQVTLRCSSQSGHNTVSWYQQALGQGPQFIFQYYREEENGRGNFPPRFSGLQFPNYSSELNVNALELDDSALYLCASSLVGAGTGELFFGEGSRLTVL.

This clone was counted between two and nine times. This rearrangement joins TRBV25-1 to TRBJ2-7; D is undetermined. Germline V CDR1 and CDR2: MGHDK, SYGVNS. V was pared by 9 bases and J by 7 bases, with 7 bases between. This CDR3 region has 9 residues. The CDR3 spells CARRREQYF. CDR3 bases: TGTGCCAGGAGGCGGGAGCAGTACTTC.

The chain combines TRBV7-9 with TRBJ1-1; D gene ambiguous. The germline V and J ends were trimmed by 10 bases and 2 bases, with 14 bases remaining between them. This CDR3 comprises 13 residues. The germline V gene encodes CDR1 SEHNR and CDR2 FQNEAQ (reference sequence). CDR3 nucleotides: TGTGCCACAGAGGACGGCCTTAACACTGAAGCTTTCTTT. Amino acids: CATEDGLNTEAFF.

The chain has TRBV5-1 and TRBJ1-5; 10 bases align to TRBD1. This CDR3 comprises 14 residues. Trimming removed 4 bases from V and 6 bases from J; junction bases left unmatched: 4. CDR1 is SGHRS and CDR2 is YFSETQ in the germline V gene. For the CDR3, the DNA is TGCGCCAGCAGCATAGGGACAGGGGTTCAGCCCCAGCATTTT. It yields the protein CASSIGTGVQPQHF.

V usage is TRBV2 and J usage is TRBJ1-2; unclear D gene. V lost 2 bases and J lost 2, with 9 bases in between. The CDR3 loop spans 14 amino acids. CDR1 SNHLY and CDR2 FYNNEI come from the germline V gene. CDR3 DNA: TGTGCCAGCAGTGAAAGCTCCGCCAACTATGGCTACACCTTC. This translates into CASSESSANYGYTF.

The rearrangement uses TRBV5-1 and TRBJ2-7; 8 bases are a match to TRBD1. Trimming at V came to 0 bases and at J to 6 bases, leaving 2 bases not matched to a gene. The CDR3 runs to 13 residues. Germline V gene data show CDR1 as SGHRS and CDR2 as YFSETQ. Written as DNA, the CDR3 is TGCGCCAGCAGCTTGGTCGGACAGGGCGAGCAGTACTTC. Translating gives CASSLVGQGEQYF.

The gene calls are TRBV19 and TRBJ1-2; 11 bases match TRBD1. Looked up from germline, CDR1 is LNHDA and CDR2 is SQIVND (reference sequence). The CDR3 has 19 residues. Trimming cost V 0 bases and J 5 bases; bases outside gene matches: 14. The CDR3 DNA follows: TGTGCCAGTAGTATAGATCCGTCGGGGACAGGGGGGCTTCCATATGGCTACACCTTC. Encoded protein: CASSIDPSGTGGLPYGYTF. The variable domain in full, completed from reference TRBV19 and TRBJ1-2, reads DGGITQSPKYLFRKEGQNVTLSCEQNLNHDAMYWYRQDPGQGLRLIYYSQIVNDFQKGDIAEGYSVSREKKESFPLTVTSAQKNPTAFYLCASSIDPSGTGGLPYGYTFGSGTRLTVV.

V is TRBV4-2 and J is TRBJ2-1, with 9 bases aligning to TRBD2. Per germline, CDR1 LGHNA and CDR2 YNFKEQ. The CDR3 consists of 15 residues. V trimming: 5 bases; J trimming: 7 bases; junction bases outside the gene matches: 9. The CDR3 DNA follows: TGTGCCAGCAGCAGGGATCTAGCGGGGAGGAATGAGCAGTTCTTC. Translated, it gives CASSRDLAGRNEQFF.

This clone was recorded only once. The chain links TRBV6-5 to TRBJ1-5, with TRBD1 as a possible D gene (6 bases). CDR3 length equals 15 residues. Trimming removed 3 bases at V and 6 bases at J, with 15 bases between. CDR1 and CDR2 from the germline V gene are MNHEY and SVGAGI. CDR3 sequence: CASSYRGGMGQPQHF. CDR3 nucleotide sequence: TGTGCCAGCAGTTATCGAGGGGGGATGGGTCAGCCCCAGCATTTT.

The chain recombines TRBV15 with TRBJ1-5; TRBD1 might be the D (6 bases). Germline V lookup: CDR1 LNHNV, CDR2 YYDKDF (reference sequence). The CDR3 is 14 residues long. The V end lost 7 bases, the J end lost 3 bases, and 13 bases lay between the germline ends. CDR3 loop: CATTKGQTNQPQHF. The CDR3 region has the DNA TGTGCCACCACAAAGGGACAAACCAATCAGCCCCAGCATTTT.

The V call is TRBV27, the J call TRBJ2-6; D is unresolved. CDR1 is MNHEY, CDR2 SMNVEV, per germline (reference sequence). V was clipped by 3 bases and J by 1 base, with 1 base between them. CDR3 length: 13 amino acids. The CDR3 DNA follows: TGTGCCAGCAGTTTTTCTGGGGCCAACGTCCTGACTTTC. Translated: CASSFSGANVLTF.

The chain employs TRBV7-2 and TRBJ2-7, with 8 positions matching TRBD1. The length of the CDR3 is 15 residues. The germline V gene has CDR1 SGHTA and CDR2 FQGNSA. After removal of 3 bases from V and 4 bases from J, the junction contained 8 bases not matched to a gene. The CDR3 region is CASSFTGGRSYEQYF. CDR3 sequence (DNA): TGTGCCAGCAGCTTTACAGGGGGGCGCAGTTACGAGCAGTACTTC. Full variable domain (missing parts from reference TRBV7-2 and TRBJ2-7): GAGVSQSPSNKVTEKGKDVELRCDPISGHTALYWYRQSLGQGLEFLIYFQGNSAPDKSGLPSDRFSAERTGGSVSTLTIQRTQQEDSAVYLCASSFTGGRSYEQYFGPGTRLTVT.

J is TRBJ1-2 and V is TRBV6-5, with 8 bases lining up with TRBD1. Germline assignment: CDR1 MNHEY and CDR2 SVGAGI. V trimming: 5 bases; J trimming: 4 bases; junction bases outside the gene matches: 6. The CDR3 loop spans 14 amino acids. DNA for the CDR3: TGTGCCAGCAGTACCCAAGGACAGGGCTATGGCTACACCTTC. It yields the protein CASSTQGQGYGYTF.

As DNA, the CDR3 is TGTGCCATCAGTGCGCGGGAAGAGACCCAGTACTTC. It translates to CAISAREETQYF. V gene TRBV10-3 combines with J gene TRBJ2-5, with D possibly matching TRBD2 (5 bases). Germline V gene sequence: CDR1 ENHRY, CDR2 SYGVKD. The CDR3 spans 12 residues. V was trimmed by 4 bases and J by 3 bases, leaving 6 bases between them.

The chain carries TRBV3-1 (or the pseudogene TRBV3-2) and TRBJ2-3; TRBD2 aligns across 7 bases. CDR1 LGHDT and CDR2 YNNKEL come from the germline V gene (reference sequence). With V trimmed by 1 base and J by 0 bases, 4 bases remained unmatched. CDR3 length: 16 residues. The CDR3 is CASSQAGGTSTDTQYF. The CDR3 DNA reads as TGTGCCAGCAGCCAAGCGGGGGGTACTAGCACAGATACGCAGTATTTT.

This chain links TRBV18 with TRBJ1-2, with D possibly matching TRBD1 (5 bases). Trimming cost V 1 base and J 8 bases, with 11 bases left between them. CDR1 KGHSH and CDR2 LQKENI come from the germline V gene. The CDR3 covers 13 residues. The CDR3 DNA is TGTGCCAGCTCACCACTTGGGAGGGACGGCTACACCTTC. It translates to CASSPLGRDGYTF.

This chain connects TRBV6-1 to TRBJ1-1; D not resolved. The germline V and J ends were trimmed by 3 bases and 7 bases, with 9 bases remaining between them. This CDR3 has 12 amino acids. CDR1 is MNHNS and CDR2 is SASEGT in the germline V gene. The CDR3 loop is CASSDPQGEAFF. The CDR3, as DNA: TGTGCCAGCAGTGACCCGCAAGGTGAAGCTTTCTTT.

This clone was detected only a few times. The genes are TRBV5-6 and TRBJ2-5; D gene unclear. The V gene lost 2 bases and the J gene lost 5 bases, with 7 bases spanning the gap. The CDR3 loop spans 12 amino acids. Per the germline V gene, CDR1 is SGHDT and CDR2 is YYEEEE. This CDR3 is CASSFLGETQYF. Here the CDR3 DNA reads TGTGCCAGCAGCTTCTTGGGGGAGACCCAGTACTTC.

The genes are TRBV9 and TRBJ2-2; 9 nucleotides line up with TRBD1. The CDR3 loop spans 15 amino acids. V gave up 4 bases and J gave up 7 bases; unmatched junction bases: 8. Per the germline V gene, CDR1 is SGDLS and CDR2 is YYNGEE. The CDR3 DNA reads as TGTGCCAGCAGCCTACCACAGGGGGCGGGCGGGGAGCTGTTTTTT. Amino acid sequence: CASSLPQGAGGELFF. The whole variable domain, remainder taken from reference TRBV9 and TRBJ2-2, is DSGVTQTPKHLITATGQRVTLRCSPRSGDLSVYWYQQSLDQGLQFLIQYYNGEERAKGNILERFSAQQFPDLHSELNLSSLELGDSALYFCASSLPQGAGGELFFGEGSRLTVL.

In DNA form, the CDR3 reads TGTGCCAGCAGCTTAGGTCTAGGACTTACGGGCACTGAAGCTTTCTTT. The encoded protein is CASSLGLGLTGTEAFF. The rearrangement joins TRBV7-9 to TRBJ1-1; D not resolved. V lost 1 base and J lost 4, with 16 bases in between. This CDR3 comprises 16 residues. Germline-derived CDR1 and CDR2 are SEHNR and FQNEAQ (reference sequence). The full variable domain, in which reference TRBV7-9 and TRBJ1-1 provide the parts outside the CDR3, is DTGVSQNPRHKITKRGQNVTFRCDPISEHNRLYWYRQTLGQGPEFLTYFQNEAQLEKSRLLSDRFSAERPKGSFSTLEIQRTEQGDSAMYLCASSLGLGLTGTEAFFGQGTRLTVV.

The rearrangement uses TRBV3-1 (or the pseudogene TRBV3-2) and TRBJ1-1, with D tentatively TRBD1 (5 bases). Trimming shortened V by 1 base and J by 1 base, and 7 bases separated the two germline ends. Germline CDR1 and CDR2: LGHDT and YNNKEL (reference sequence). This CDR3 contains 14 residues. The CDR3 here is CASSQGQSNTEAFF. DNA for the CDR3: TGTGCCAGCAGCCAAGGACAGTCGAACACTGAAGCTTTCTTT.

This rearrangement joins TRBV5-4 to TRBJ2-5, with a tentative D call TRBD1 (6 bases). CDR1 and CDR2 (germline): SGHNT, YYREEE (reference sequence). CDR3 length: 12 residues. V dropped 5 bases and J dropped 3 bases, with 8 bases sitting between them. In DNA, the CDR3 is TGTGCCAGCAGGGGGGCCGAAGAGACCCAGTACTTC. This codes for CASRGAEETQYF.

This rearrangement joins TRBV5-5 to TRBJ1-5; D ambiguous. V lost 4 bases, J lost 7 bases, and 18 bases lay in between. Per the germline V gene, CDR1 is SGHKS and CDR2 is YYEKEE (reference sequence). This CDR3 contains 15 residues. The CDR3 DNA reads as TGTGCCAGCAGCCCCCGACCAACCCCCGGGCAGCCCCAGCATTTT. The encoded protein is CASSPRPTPGQPQHF.